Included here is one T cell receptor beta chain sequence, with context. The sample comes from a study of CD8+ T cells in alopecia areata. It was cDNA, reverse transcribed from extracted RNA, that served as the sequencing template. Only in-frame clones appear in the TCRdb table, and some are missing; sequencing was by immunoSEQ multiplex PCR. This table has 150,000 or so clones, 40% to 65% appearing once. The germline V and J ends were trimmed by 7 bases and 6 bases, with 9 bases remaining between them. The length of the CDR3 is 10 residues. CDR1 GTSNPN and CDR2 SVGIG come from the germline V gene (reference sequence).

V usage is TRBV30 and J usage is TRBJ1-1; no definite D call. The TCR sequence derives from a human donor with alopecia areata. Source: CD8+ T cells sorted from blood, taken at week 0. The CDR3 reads CASPGAEAFF. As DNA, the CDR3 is TGTGCCTCCCCCGGCGCTGAAGCTTTCTTT.